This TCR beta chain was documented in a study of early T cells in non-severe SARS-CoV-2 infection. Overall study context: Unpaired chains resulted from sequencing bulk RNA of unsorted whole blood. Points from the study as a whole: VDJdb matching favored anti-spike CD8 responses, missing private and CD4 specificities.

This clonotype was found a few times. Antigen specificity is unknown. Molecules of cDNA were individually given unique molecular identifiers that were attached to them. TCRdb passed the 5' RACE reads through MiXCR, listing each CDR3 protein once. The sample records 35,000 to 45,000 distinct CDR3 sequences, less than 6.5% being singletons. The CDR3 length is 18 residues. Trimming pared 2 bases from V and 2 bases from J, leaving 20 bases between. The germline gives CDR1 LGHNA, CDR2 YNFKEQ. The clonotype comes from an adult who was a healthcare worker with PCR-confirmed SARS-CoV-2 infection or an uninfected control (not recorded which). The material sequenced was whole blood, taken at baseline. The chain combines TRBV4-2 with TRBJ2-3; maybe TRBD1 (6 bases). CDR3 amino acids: CASSQRANRDTSTDTQYF. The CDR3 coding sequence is TGTGCCAGCAGCCAAAGGGCGAATAGGGACACCTCCACAGATACGCAGTATTTT.